This T cell receptor (beta chain) was documented in a study of regulatory T cells in long-lasting Graves disease. In its sample, this clonotype was seen a few times. Both iRepertoire HTBI primers and Arm-PCR of CDR3 regions were used to build the TCR beta libraries. One entry per CDR3 protein, called by TCRdb with MiXCR from the multiplex PCR reads. Of about 610,000 distinct CDR3 sequences listed, approximately 16% are singletons. The sample's time point: newly diagnosed GD, antithyroid drugs for less than 3 months. Extracted PBMC RNA gave rise to the TCR library. This same sample was also part of a study on T cells in Graves' hyperthyroidism and ophthalmopathy.

This specimen was peripheral blood mononuclear cells (PBMCs), taken at new diagnosis, from a patient treated with antithyroid drugs. This clonotype was sampled from a man between 18 and 29 years old with Graves disease.

CDR3 region: CATSAAGGDGYTF. CDR3 in DNA: TGTGCCACCAGTGCGGCAGGGGGGGACGGCTACACCTTC. The chain combines TRBV24-1 with TRBJ1-2; TRBD1 aligns across 7 bases. This CDR3 contains 13 residues. The V and J ends lost 5 bases and 8 bases, in that order; junction bases with no gene match: 7. Germline V gene sequence: CDR1 KGHDR, CDR2 SFDVKD.